This TCR beta chain came from a study of T-cell memory formation after mild COVID-19. As concerns this clonotype: Its antigen is still unknown.

The CDR3 has 13 residues. Per germline, CDR1 MNHEY and CDR2 SVGAGI. V lost 2 bases and J 2 bases, leaving 6 bases between the germline ends. Points from the study as a whole: Day 37-peaking second-wave clones had unconfirmed SARS-CoV-2 specificity. Within pre-infection memory, some responding clones were found, suggesting cross-reactive memory joined. Day 15 to 85 contracting clones showed balanced CD4/CD8; later expanders leaned CD4+.

5'RACE primed at constant segments yielded TCR alpha and TCR beta cDNA libraries bearing sample barcodes and UMIs. MiXCR, run by TCRdb on the 5' RACE reads, gives a single entry per CDR3 protein. The table shows approximately 150,000 distinct CDR3 sequences, with around 15% occurring only once. This clonotype was obtained from an adult woman who had mild COVID-19 (a few samples of this study predate the infection). Cell type and time point are not known. Sequenced: PBMCs or a T cell subset sorted from them (not recorded which). The rearrangement joins TRBV6-5 to TRBJ1-2; D unclear. In DNA form, the CDR3 reads TGTGCCAGCAGTTACCGCAAGAACTATGGCTACACCTTC. Protein sequence: CASSYRKNYGYTF.